These T cell receptor beta chains were read from a single sample in a study of CXCR3-negative and CXCR3-positive naive CD8 T cells. TCRdb re-analyzed the 5' RACE reads; it lists each CDR3 protein once, without DNA. The sample yields 50,000 to 65,000 distinct CDR3 sequences, of which the top ten take up approximately 0.8%. Source material: naive CXCR3+ CD8+ T cells from blood. These receptors originate from a human donor in good health. Some clones in this sample may be carry-over from other donors' samples. CDR3s include the opening cysteine and the closing phenylalanine or tryptophan. Each record gives: J gene, V gene, CDR3 length, CDR3 protein.

>TRBJ2-4|TRBV21-1|12
CAIPGQKNIQYF
>TRBJ2-5|TRBV7-9|15
CASSSRLEVQETQYF
>TRBJ2-3|TRBV9|14
CASSVGEEGDTQYF
>TRBJ2-2|TRBV6-5|16
CASSYMRGSNTGELFF
>TRBJ2-7|TRBV28|15
CASSFLGGGNNEQYF
>TRBJ1-1|TRBV9|14
CASSVVAANTEAFF
>TRBJ2-2|TRBV4-3|18
CASSQDTGTVITTGELFF
>TRBJ2-1|TRBV7-2|12
CASSSKRDEQFF
>TRBJ2-7|TRBV4-3|15
CASSPNLDSSYEQYF
>TRBJ1-4|TRBV15|13
CATSRVRIEKLFF
>TRBJ1-2|TRBV15|13
CATSRGTDYGYTF
>TRBJ1-1|TRBV25-1|14
CASSAVDGFTEAFF
>TRBJ2-3|TRBV28|16
CATGTSGRRLADTQYF
>TRBJ1-1|TRBV7-6|14
CASSQGTGGTEAFF
>TRBJ2-4|TRBV7-9|15
CASSYRDIEGNIQYF
>TRBJ1-6|TRBV6-2/TRBV6-3|15
CASSPHGDLNSPLHF
>TRBJ1-3|TRBV6-5|14
CASSYALAGNTIYF
>TRBJ1-2|TRBV6-5|15
CASSPGTGINYGYTF
>TRBJ2-4|TRBV12-3/TRBV12-4|15
CASSLGDVAKNIQYF
>TRBJ2-3|TRBV14|15
CASRTSGVSTDRQYF
>TRBJ2-2|TRBV29-1|12
CSVWRDTGELFF
>TRBJ1-1|TRBV12-3/TRBV12-4|12
CASSLGTSEAFF
>TRBJ2-1|TRBV29-1|12
CSVEADDNEQFF
>TRBJ2-5|TRBV14|14
CASSQTEKQETQYF
>TRBJ2-1|TRBV20-1|15
CSPRTGRAIYNEQFF
>TRBJ2-7|TRBV7-9|15
CASTSPGQSSYEQYF